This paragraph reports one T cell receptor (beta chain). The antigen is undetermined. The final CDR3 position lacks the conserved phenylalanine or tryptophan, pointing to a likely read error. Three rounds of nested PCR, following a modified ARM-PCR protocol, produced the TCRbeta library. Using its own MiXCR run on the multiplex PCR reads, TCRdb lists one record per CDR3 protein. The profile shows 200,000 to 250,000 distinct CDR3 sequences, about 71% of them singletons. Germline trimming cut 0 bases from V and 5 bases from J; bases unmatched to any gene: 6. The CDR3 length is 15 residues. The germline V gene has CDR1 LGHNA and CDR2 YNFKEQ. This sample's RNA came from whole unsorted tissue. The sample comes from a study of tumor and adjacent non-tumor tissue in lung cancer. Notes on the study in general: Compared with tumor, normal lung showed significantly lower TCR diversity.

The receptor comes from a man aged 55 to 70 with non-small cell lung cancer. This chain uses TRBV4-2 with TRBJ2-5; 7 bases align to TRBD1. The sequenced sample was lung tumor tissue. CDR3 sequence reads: CASSQDRGGQETQYL. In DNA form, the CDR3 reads TGTGCCAGCAGCCAAGATCGAGGGGGCCAGGAGACCCAGTACTTA.